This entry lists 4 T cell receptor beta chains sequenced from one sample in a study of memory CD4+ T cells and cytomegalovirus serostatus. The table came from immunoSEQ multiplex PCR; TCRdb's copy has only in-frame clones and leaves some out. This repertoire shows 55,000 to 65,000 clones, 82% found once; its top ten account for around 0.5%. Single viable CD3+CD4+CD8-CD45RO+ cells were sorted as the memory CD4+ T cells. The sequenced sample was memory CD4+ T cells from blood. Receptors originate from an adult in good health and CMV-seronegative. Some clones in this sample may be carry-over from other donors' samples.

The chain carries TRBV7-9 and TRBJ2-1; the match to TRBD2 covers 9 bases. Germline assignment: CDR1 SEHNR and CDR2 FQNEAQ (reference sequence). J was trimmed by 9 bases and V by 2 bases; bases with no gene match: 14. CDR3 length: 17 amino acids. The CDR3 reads CASSLTASGTLAGEQFF. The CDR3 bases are TGTGCCAGCAGCTTAACGGCTAGCGGGACCCTCGCGGGTGAGCAGTTCTTC.

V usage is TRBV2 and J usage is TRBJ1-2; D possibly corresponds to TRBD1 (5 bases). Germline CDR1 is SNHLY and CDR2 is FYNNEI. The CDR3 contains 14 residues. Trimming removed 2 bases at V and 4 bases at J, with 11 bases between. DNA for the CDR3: TGTGCCAGCAGTGAACAGGGTGCCAGCTATGGCTACACCTTC. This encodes CASSEQGASYGYTF.

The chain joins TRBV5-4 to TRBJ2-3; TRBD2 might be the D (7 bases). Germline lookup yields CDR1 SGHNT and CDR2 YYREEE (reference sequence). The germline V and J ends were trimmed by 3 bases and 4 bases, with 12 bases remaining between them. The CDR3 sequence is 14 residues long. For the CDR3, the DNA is TGTGCCAGCAGCTGGGGAGGGGGGTCAGATACGCAGTATTTT. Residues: CASSWGGGSDTQYF.

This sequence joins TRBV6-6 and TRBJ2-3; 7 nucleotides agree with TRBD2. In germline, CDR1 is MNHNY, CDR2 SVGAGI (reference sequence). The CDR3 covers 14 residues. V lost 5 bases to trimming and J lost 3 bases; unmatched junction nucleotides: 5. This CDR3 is CASSAAGRTDTQYF. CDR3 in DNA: TGTGCCAGCAGTGCCGCCGGGAGGACAGATACGCAGTATTTT.